One and the same sample provided the 9 T cell receptor beta chains below, sequenced in a study of identical twins. MiXCR was run by TCRdb on the 5' RACE reads, yielding one entry per CDR3 protein. The sample carries some 250,000 distinct CDR3 sequences, approximately 7.1% recorded once. These sequences were also reported in another study, on T cells expressing NK-cell markers.

Specimen: CD8+ T cells sorted from blood. The receptors were gathered from a woman aged 18-29 years in good health.

The table lists this clonotype with a few counts. This chain joins TRBV13 and TRBJ1-1; no definite D call. Per the germline V gene, CDR1 is PRHDT and CDR2 is FYEKMQ (reference sequence). This CDR3 comprises 17 residues. Trimming stripped 8 bases from V and 4 bases from J, with 26 bases between. The CDR3 sequence is CASRTKNEDITGTEAFF. In nucleotides, the CDR3 is TGTGCCAGCCGCACCAAGAACGAAGACATCACGGGCACTGAAGCTTTCTTT.

This clonotype was found many times. The CDR3 nucleotides are TGTGCCAGCAGGCCCCAGTGGGCCGACACTGAAGCTTTCTTT. Translating gives CASRPQWADTEAFF. The J gene is TRBJ1-1, the V gene TRBV6-1; D gene unclear. V shed 6 bases and J shed 3 bases, with 14 bases lying between them. The CDR3 runs to 14 residues. The germline CDR1 and CDR2 sequences are MNHNS and SASEGT.

The rearrangement uses TRBV12-3 or TRBV12-4 and TRBJ1-5; TRBD1 might be the D (6 bases). V shed 2 bases and J shed 6 bases, with 17 bases lying between them. This CDR3 region has 16 residues. The CDR3, as DNA: TGTGCCAGCAGTTTAAAGGGGAGGGCAGGGGTTCAGCCCCAGCATTTT. Amino acids: CASSLKGRAGVQPQHF.

In this sample, this clonotype turned up a few times. The V gene is TRBV4-1, the J gene TRBJ2-2, with 7 bases aligning to TRBD1. The V gene's germline CDR1 is MGHRA and CDR2 YSYEKL. The CDR3 is 14 amino acids. Trimming took 3 bases from V and 4 from J; bases not matched to a gene: 2. This chain's CDR3 is CASSHGQATGELFF. DNA for the CDR3: TGCGCCAGCAGCCATGGACAGGCCACCGGGGAGCTGTTTTTT.

This clonotype showed up many times. The J gene is TRBJ2-7, the V gene TRBV7-9; 9 nucleotides align to TRBD1. Germline trimming cut 4 bases from V and 6 bases from J; bases unmatched to any gene: 7. This CDR3 is 14 amino acids long. CDR1 and CDR2 from the germline V gene are SEHNR and FQNEAQ (reference sequence). This CDR3 reads CASSSWDRDSEQYF. DNA of the CDR3: TGTGCCAGCAGCTCCTGGGACAGGGACTCCGAGCAGTACTTC.

At least ten counts were recorded for this clonotype. The chain has TRBV6-1 and TRBJ2-1; D is tentatively TRBD1 or TRBD2 (5 bases each). This CDR3 contains 13 residues. Trimming took off 3 bases at V and 9 bases at J, with 12 bases between the two ends. CDR1 MNHNS and CDR2 SASEGT come from the germline V gene. The CDR3, as DNA: TGTGCCAGCAGTGAGCGCGTGAGGGGTGAGCAGTTCTTC. It translates to CASSERVRGEQFF.

This clonotype was observed a handful of times. This chain uses TRBV6-1 with TRBJ2-2; TRBD2 matches 11 bases. CDR3 length equals 16 residues. The germline gives CDR1 MNHNS, CDR2 SASEGT. The junction had 4 bases not matched to a gene; V was cut back by 5 bases and J by 2 bases. The DNA for the CDR3 is TGTGCCAGCAGTACGGGACTAGCGGTAAACACCGGGGAGCTGTTTTTT. This gives the protein CASSTGLAVNTGELFF.

V and J are TRBV7-9 and TRBJ1-1; the D gene is possibly TRBD1 (6 bases). Germline lookup yields CDR1 SEHNR and CDR2 FQNEAQ (reference sequence). V was pared by 6 bases and J by 5 bases, with 19 bases between. The CDR3 length is 15 residues. Written as DNA, the CDR3 is TGTGCCAGCAGACCGGGGGTGGGGGCCAGTACTGAAGCTTTCTTT. Translation gives CASRPGVGASTEAFF.

This clonotype was counted ten times or more. The V call is TRBV6-5, the J call TRBJ1-5; 9 bases map to TRBD1. Germline CDR1 and CDR2: MNHEY and SVGAGI. The CDR3 runs to 18 residues. Losses at the gene ends were 4 bases for V and 0 bases for J; bases not matched to a gene: 10. The CDR3 bases are TGTGCCAGCAGTTGGGACAGGGAAGATCCGTATAGCAATCAGCCCCAGCATTTT. It is translated as CASSWDREDPYSNQPQHF.